These 6 T cell receptor beta chains were sequenced from one sample in a study of blood T cells in healthy people across ages. A second PCR, run for about 6 to 11 cycles, used a sample-barcoded 5' primer plus a J-beta primer mix. TCRdb re-analysed the 5' RACE reads in MiXCR, keeping a single row per CDR3 protein. The sample holds roughly 1.5 million distinct CDR3 sequences, roughly 43% seen once. Sample: blood. These receptors all stem from a woman between 18 and 29 years old in good health.

Concerning this clonotype: The junction differs from germline at one of its ends, possibly a read error. The V call is TRBV5-6, the J call TRBJ2-1; TRBD2 might be the D (5 bases). CDR1 is SGHDT and CDR2 is YYEEEE in the germline V gene. The CDR3 consists of 13 residues. CDR3 in amino acids: CACSSGIYNEQFF. The CDR3 DNA reads TGTGCCTGCAGCTCCGGGATATACAATGAGCAGTTCTTC.

In this sample, this clonotype turned up a few times. This rearrangement joins TRBV9 to TRBJ1-2; D remains ambiguous. The CDR3 covers 13 residues. V lost 4 bases to trimming and J lost 9 bases, with 16 bases between them. Germline V gene lookup returns CDR1 SGDLS and CDR2 YYNGEE. CDR3 sequence: CASSPYQLASYTF. CDR3 nucleotides: TGTGCCAGCAGCCCCTACCAATTGGCGAGCTACACCTTC.

There are many counts of this clonotype. This chain connects TRBV24-1 to TRBJ1-5, with TRBD1 as a possible D gene (5 bases). Per germline, CDR1 KGHDR and CDR2 SFDVKD. V was shortened by 2 bases and J by 4 bases, with 8 bases between the two germline ends. The CDR3 has 14 amino acids. CDR3 amino acids: CATSDSGTNQPQHF. CDR3 bases: TGTGCCACCAGTGATTCCGGGACGAATCAGCCCCAGCATTTT.

J is TRBJ2-4 and V is TRBV6-2 or TRBV6-3; D is possibly TRBD1 (5 bases). The last part of the DNA fits TRBJ2-7 better; the J call may be wrong. Germline CDR1 and CDR2: MNHEY and SVGEGT. The CDR3 covers 14 residues. This CDR3 is CASRGRTGSYEQYF. The CDR3 DNA follows: TGTGCCAGCAGAGGCAGAACAGGCTCCTACGAGCAGTACTTC.

The chain's CDR3 is CASSARTGPCIYTF. The CDR3 region has the DNA TGTGCCAGCAGTGCCCGGACAGGGCCATGCATCTACACCTTC. J is TRBJ1-2 and V is TRBV25-1; the match to TRBD1 covers 8 bases. J gave up 10 bases and V 4 bases, and 11 bases lay outside the gene matches. The CDR3 spans 14 residues. Germline CDR1 reads MGHDK; CDR2 reads SYGVNS.

In its sample, this clonotype was seen many times. The J gene is TRBJ1-4, the V gene TRBV2; TRBD1 matches at 10 bases. V trimming: 4 bases; J trimming: 3 bases; junction bases outside the gene matches: 2. This CDR3 comprises 15 residues. Per germline, CDR1 SNHLY and CDR2 FYNNEI. The chain's CDR3 is CASSGQGAANEKLFF. In DNA form, the CDR3 reads TGTGCCAGCAGTGGACAGGGGGCGGCTAATGAAAAACTGTTTTTT.